The 2 T cell receptor beta chains in this list originate from one sample, sequenced in a study of graft-versus-host responses after intestinal transplantation. Their antigen targets remain unknown. Only in-frame clones appear in the TCRdb table, and some are missing; sequencing was by immunoSEQ multiplex PCR. Among approximately 110,000 clones, 90% to 95% were seen once, and the ten largest hold approximately 1.2%. This specimen was unstimulated CD8+ T cells sorted from spleen or lymph node cells, taken before transplant. These receptors all stem from a human donor who was the organ donor for an intestinal transplant.

The chain has TRBV30 and TRBJ1-5; D is ambiguous. Germline V gene sequence: CDR1 GTSNPN, CDR2 SVGIG (reference sequence). Trimming cost V 0 bases and J 0 bases, with 18 bases left between them. This CDR3 has 18 residues. In nucleotides, the CDR3 is TGTGCCTGGAGTGTAGCGGCTACCTCTGCCCATAGCAATCAGCCCCAGCATTTT. Its protein product is CAWSVAATSAHSNQPQHF.

The count of this clone is one. This chain links TRBV4-1 with TRBJ1-5, with D possibly matching TRBD1 (5 bases). CDR1 is MGHRA and CDR2 is YSYEKL in the germline V gene. Trimming removed 1 base from V and 2 bases from J, with 12 bases in between. This CDR3 spans 16 amino acids. The CDR3 loop reads CASSQVPGRGNQPQHF. The CDR3 DNA reads as TGCGCCAGCAGCCAAGTCCCAGGGAGAGGCAATCAGCCCCAGCATTTT.